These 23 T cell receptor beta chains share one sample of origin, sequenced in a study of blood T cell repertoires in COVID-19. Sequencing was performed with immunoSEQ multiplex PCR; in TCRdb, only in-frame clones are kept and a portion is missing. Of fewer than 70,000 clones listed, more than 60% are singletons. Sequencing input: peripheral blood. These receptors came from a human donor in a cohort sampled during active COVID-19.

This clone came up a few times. The CDR3 DNA sequence: TGTGCCAGCAGCTTAATCGGGGGGCTTCAGGATGAGCAGTTCTTC. This sequence encodes CASSLIGGLQDEQFF. J is TRBJ2-1 and V is TRBV7-9, with D perhaps TRBD2 (7 bases). Germline CDR1 SEHNR, CDR2 FQNEAQ (reference sequence). This CDR3 contains 15 residues. The V end was cut by 2 bases, the J end by 8 bases, with 16 bases between. The variable domain in full, with the rest retrieved from reference TRBV7-9 and TRBJ2-1, is DTGVSQNPRHKITKRGQNVTFRCDPISEHNRLYWYRQTLGQGPEFLTYFQNEAQLEKSRLLSDRFSAERPKGSFSTLEIQRTEQGDSAMYLCASSLIGGLQDEQFFGPGTRLTVL.

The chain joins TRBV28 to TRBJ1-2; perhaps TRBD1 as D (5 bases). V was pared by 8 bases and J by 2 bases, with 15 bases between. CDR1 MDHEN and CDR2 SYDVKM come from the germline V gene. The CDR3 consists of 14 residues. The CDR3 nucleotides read TGTGCCAGCTCTGATACTGGGGCGAACTATGGCTACACCTTC. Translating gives CASSDTGANYGYTF.

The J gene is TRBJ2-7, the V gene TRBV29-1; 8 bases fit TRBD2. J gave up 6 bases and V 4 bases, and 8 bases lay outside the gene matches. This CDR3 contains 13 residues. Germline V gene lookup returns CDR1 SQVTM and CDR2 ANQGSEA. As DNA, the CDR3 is TGCAGCGTTGGGGGGACTAGTCTTGCCGAGCAGTACTTC. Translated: CSVGGTSLAEQYF.

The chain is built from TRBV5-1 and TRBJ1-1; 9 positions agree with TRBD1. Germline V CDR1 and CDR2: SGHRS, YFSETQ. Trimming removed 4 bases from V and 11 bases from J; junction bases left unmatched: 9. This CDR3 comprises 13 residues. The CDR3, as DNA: TGCGCCAGCAGCCTACAGGGGGCATTCGAGGCTTTCTTT. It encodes CASSLQGAFEAFF. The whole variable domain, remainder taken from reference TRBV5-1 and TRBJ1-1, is KAGVTQTPRYLIKTRGQQVTLSCSPISGHRSVSWYQQTPGQGLQFLFEYFSETQRNKGNFPGRFSGRQFSNSRSEMNVSTLELGDSALYLCASSLQGAFEAFFGQGTRLTVV.

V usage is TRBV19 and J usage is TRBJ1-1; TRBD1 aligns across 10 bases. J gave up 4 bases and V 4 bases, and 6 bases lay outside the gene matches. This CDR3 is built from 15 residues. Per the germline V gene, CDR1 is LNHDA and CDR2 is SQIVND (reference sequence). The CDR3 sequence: CASSTPTGGGTEAFF. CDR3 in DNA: TGTGCCAGTAGTACCCCGACAGGGGGCGGCACTGAAGCTTTCTTT.

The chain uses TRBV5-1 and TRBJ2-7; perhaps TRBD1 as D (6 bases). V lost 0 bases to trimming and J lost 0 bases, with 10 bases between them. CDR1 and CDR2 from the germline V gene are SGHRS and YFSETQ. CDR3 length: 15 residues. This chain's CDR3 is CASSLGGGSSYEQYF. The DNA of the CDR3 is TGCGCCAGCAGCTTGGGAGGGGGTAGCTCCTACGAGCAGTACTTC.

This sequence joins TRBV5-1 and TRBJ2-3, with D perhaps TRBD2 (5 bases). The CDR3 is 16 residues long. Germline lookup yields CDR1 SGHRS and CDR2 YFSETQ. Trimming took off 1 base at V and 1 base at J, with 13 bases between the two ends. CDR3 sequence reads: CASSLQSRAGTDTQYF. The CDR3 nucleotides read TGCGCCAGCAGCTTGCAGTCCCGAGCGGGCACAGATACGCAGTATTTT.

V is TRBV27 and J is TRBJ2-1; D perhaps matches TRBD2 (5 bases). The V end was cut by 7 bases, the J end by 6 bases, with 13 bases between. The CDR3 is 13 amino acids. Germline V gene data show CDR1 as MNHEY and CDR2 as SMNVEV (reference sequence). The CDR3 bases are TGTGCCAGCACCTCGGGGTGGCTCAATGAGCAGTTCTTC. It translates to CASTSGWLNEQFF.

DNA of the CDR3: TGTGCCAGCAGCCCTTCGCCAGGGACTAACTATGGCTACACCTTC. Protein: CASSPSPGTNYGYTF. The chain is built from TRBV9 and TRBJ1-2; a weak D match, TRBD1 (5 bases). V was trimmed by 4 bases and J by 0 bases, leaving 13 bases between them. This CDR3 is 15 amino acids long. Germline CDR1 reads SGDLS; CDR2 reads YYNGEE.

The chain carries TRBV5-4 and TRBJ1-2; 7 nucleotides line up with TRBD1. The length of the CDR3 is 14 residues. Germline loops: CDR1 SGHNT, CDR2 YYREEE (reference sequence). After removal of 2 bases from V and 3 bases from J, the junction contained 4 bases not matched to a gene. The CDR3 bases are TGTGCCAGCAGCTTCGACAGGGCAGACTATGGCTACACCTTC. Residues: CASSFDRADYGYTF. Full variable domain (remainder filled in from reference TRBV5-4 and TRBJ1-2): ETGVTQSPTHLIKTRGQQVTLRCSSQSGHNTVSWYQQALGQGPQFIFQYYREEENGRGNFPPRFSGLQFPNYSSELNVNALELDDSALYLCASSFDRADYGYTFGSGTRLTVV.

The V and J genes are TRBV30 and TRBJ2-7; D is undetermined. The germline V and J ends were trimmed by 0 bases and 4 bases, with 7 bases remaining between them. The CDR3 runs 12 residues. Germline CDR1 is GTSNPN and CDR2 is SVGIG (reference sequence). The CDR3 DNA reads TGTGCCTGGAGTGTACTCGGTTACGAGCAGTACTTC. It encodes CAWSVLGYEQYF.

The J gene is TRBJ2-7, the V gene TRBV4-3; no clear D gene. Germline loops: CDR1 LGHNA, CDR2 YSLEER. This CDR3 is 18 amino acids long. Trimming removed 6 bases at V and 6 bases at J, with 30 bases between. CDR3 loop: CASSVTLSLQLGRSEQYF. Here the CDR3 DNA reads TGCGCCAGCAGTGTTACTCTAAGCTTGCAGTTGGGTAGGAGCGAGCAGTACTTC.

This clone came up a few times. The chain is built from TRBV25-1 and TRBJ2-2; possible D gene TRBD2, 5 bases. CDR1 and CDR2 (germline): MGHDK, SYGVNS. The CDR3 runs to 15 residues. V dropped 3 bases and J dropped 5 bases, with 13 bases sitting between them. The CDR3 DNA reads TGTGCCAGCAGTGACTGGCTAGCAGTGACCGGGGAGCTGTTTTTT. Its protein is CASSDWLAVTGELFF. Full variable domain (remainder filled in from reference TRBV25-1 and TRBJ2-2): EADIYQTPRYLVIGTGKKITLECSQTMGHDKMYWYQQDPGMELHLIHYSYGVNSTEKGDLSSESTVSRIRTEHFPLTLESARPSHTSQYLCASSDWLAVTGELFFGEGSRLTVL.

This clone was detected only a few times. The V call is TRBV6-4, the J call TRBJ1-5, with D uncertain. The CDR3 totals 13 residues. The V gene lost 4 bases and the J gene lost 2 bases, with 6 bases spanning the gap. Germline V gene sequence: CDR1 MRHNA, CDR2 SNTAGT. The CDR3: CASSVGGNQPQHF. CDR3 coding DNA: TGTGCCAGCAGTGTCGGGGGCAATCAGCCCCAGCATTTT.

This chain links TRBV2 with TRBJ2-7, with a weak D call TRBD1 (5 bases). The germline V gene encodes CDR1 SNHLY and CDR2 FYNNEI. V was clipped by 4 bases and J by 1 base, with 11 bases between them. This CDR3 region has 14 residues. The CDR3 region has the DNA TGTGCCAGCAGTGTTGGACACGGATCCTACGAGCAGTACTTC. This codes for CASSVGHGSYEQYF.

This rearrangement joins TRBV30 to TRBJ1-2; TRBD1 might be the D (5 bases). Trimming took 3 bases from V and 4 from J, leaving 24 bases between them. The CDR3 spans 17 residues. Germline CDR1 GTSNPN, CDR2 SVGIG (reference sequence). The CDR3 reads CAWREGGSRGYTYGYTF. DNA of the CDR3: TGTGCCTGGAGGGAGGGCGGATCAAGGGGTTATACCTATGGCTACACCTTC.

CDR3 protein: CASFNGYSTDTQYF. DNA for the CDR3: TGTGCCAGCTTCAACGGTTATAGCACAGATACGCAGTATTTT. The chain carries TRBV19 and TRBJ2-3; D is ambiguous. Trimming pared 9 bases from V and 0 bases from J, leaving 13 bases between. Germline CDR1 and CDR2: LNHDA and SQIVND (reference sequence). This CDR3 has 14 amino acids.

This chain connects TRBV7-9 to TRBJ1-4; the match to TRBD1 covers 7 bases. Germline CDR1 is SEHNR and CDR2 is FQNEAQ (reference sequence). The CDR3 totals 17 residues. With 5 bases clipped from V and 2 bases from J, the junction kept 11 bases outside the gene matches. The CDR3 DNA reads TGTGCCAGCAGCCTCCCTGACAGGGACCGCACTAATGAAAAACTGTTTTTT. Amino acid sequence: CASSLPDRDRTNEKLFF.

The CDR3 sequence is CASKVTGGGPGANVLTF. The CDR3 nucleotides read TGTGCCAGCAAGGTCACAGGGGGCGGTCCTGGGGCCAACGTCCTGACTTTC. The J gene is TRBJ2-6, the V gene TRBV28, with 9 bases fitting TRBD1. The CDR3 spans 17 residues. J lost 2 bases, V lost 7 bases, and 9 bases had no gene match. The germline V gene encodes CDR1 MDHEN and CDR2 SYDVKM. Complete variable domain (other parts from reference TRBV28 and TRBJ2-6): DVKVTQSSRYLVKRTGEKVFLECVQDMDHENMFWYRQDPGLGLRLIYFSYDVKMKEKGDIPEGYSVSREKKERFSLILESASTNQTSMYLCASKVTGGGPGANVLTFGAGSRLTVL.

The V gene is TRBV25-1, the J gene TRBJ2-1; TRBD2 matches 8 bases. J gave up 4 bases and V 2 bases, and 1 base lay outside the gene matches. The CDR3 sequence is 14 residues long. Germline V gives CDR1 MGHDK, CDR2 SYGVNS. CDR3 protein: CASSEAGGYNEQFF. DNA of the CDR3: TGTGCCAGCAGTGAAGCGGGGGGATACAATGAGCAGTTCTTC.

The chain's CDR3 is CASSFRTGSPNRGNTIYF. The CDR3, as DNA: TGTGCCAGCAGCTTCAGGACAGGGTCGCCGAATAGGGGAAACACCATATATTTT. The chain recombines TRBV7-9 with TRBJ1-3; 8 bases fit TRBD1. From germline, CDR1 is SEHNR and CDR2 FQNEAQ (reference sequence). Germline trimming cut 3 bases from V and 4 bases from J; bases unmatched to any gene: 14. The CDR3 is made up of 18 amino acids.

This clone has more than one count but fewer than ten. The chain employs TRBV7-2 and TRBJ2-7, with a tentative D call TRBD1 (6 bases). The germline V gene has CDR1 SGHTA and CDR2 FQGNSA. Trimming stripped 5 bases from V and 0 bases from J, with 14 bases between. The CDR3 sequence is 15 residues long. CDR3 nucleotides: TGTGCCAGCAGCCCACAAACAGGGACCTCCTACGAGCAGTACTTC. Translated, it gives CASSPQTGTSYEQYF.

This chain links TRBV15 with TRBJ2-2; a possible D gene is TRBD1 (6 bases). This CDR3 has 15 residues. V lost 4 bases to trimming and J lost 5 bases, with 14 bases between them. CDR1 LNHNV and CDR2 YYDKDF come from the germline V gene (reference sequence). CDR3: CATSNTGTTTGELFF. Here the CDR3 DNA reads TGTGCCACCAGCAATACCGGGACAACTACCGGGGAGCTGTTTTTT.